The clone carrying this T cell receptor beta chain was found a few times. Its matching antigen is unknown. At one boundary the junction diverges from the germline segment, which might be a read error. TCR cDNA, made by 5'RACE template switching, carried an added universal primer site and UMIs. TCRdb re-derived calls from the 5' RACE reads in MiXCR, one entry per CDR3 protein. The repertoire holds fewer than 350,000 distinct CDR3 sequences, with 8.7% as singletons. This sample was included in a study of T cells after yellow fever vaccination. Study results and caveats: Once the booster was given, most primary-vaccination clones reappeared, at around 96% for CD4 and roughly 85% for CD8. Of the clonotypes, a small share occurred in both CD4 and CD8 compartments.

Sequences were derived from PBMCs, sampled on the day of the first yellow fever vaccination. The TCR was taken from a man aged 18 to 29 who received the YFV17D yellow fever vaccine.

The CDR3 loop reads CASSLGTKLF. DNA of the CDR3: TGTGCCAGCTCACTGGGGACCAAATTATTC. V usage is TRBV18 and J usage is TRBJ2-1; D may be TRBD1 or TRBD2 (5 bases each). CDR1 and CDR2 from the germline V gene are KGHSH and LQKENI. The CDR3 contains 10 residues.